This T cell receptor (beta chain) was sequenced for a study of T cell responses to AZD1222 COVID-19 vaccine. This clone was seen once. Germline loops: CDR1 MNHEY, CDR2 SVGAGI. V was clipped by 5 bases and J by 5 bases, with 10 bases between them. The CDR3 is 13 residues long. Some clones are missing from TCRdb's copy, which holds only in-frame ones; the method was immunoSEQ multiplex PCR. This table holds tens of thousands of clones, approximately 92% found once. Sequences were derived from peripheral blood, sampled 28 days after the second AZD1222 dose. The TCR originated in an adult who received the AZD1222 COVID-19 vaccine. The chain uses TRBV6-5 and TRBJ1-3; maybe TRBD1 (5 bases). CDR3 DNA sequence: TGTGCCAGCAGTCCGCAGGGACGAAACACCATATATTTT. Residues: CASSPQGRNTIYF.